This TCR beta chain was retrieved from a study of blood T cell repertoires in COVID-19. Across the study: COVID-19 samples from acute and convalescent phases originated in the United States, Italy and Spain. In each case, the material was cDNA or gDNA derived from T cells, B-cell-depleted T cells, or PBMCs.

Original processing notes: Estimation of nucleated cell counts relied on the amplification of reference gene primers. Libraries were prepared by immunoSEQ multiplex PCR; TCRdb keeps only in-frame clonotypes and omits some of them. V, J and clone size are those of that table, while D and trimming were read from the DNA. Of around 110,000 clones listed, roughly 83% are singletons. Germline values: CDR1 MNHEY, CDR2 SMNVEV (reference sequence). The CDR3 consists of 15 residues. The trim removed 6 bases at V and 0 bases at J, leaving 8 bases unmatched. The V gene is TRBV27, the J gene TRBJ2-7; TRBD2 matches 7 bases. The sequencing input was peripheral blood. The sequence came from an older woman with acute or convalescent COVID-19. The CDR3 sequence: CASRPLAFPSYEQYF. In nucleotides, the CDR3 is TGTGCCAGCAGACCACTAGCGTTCCCCTCCTACGAGCAGTACTTC.